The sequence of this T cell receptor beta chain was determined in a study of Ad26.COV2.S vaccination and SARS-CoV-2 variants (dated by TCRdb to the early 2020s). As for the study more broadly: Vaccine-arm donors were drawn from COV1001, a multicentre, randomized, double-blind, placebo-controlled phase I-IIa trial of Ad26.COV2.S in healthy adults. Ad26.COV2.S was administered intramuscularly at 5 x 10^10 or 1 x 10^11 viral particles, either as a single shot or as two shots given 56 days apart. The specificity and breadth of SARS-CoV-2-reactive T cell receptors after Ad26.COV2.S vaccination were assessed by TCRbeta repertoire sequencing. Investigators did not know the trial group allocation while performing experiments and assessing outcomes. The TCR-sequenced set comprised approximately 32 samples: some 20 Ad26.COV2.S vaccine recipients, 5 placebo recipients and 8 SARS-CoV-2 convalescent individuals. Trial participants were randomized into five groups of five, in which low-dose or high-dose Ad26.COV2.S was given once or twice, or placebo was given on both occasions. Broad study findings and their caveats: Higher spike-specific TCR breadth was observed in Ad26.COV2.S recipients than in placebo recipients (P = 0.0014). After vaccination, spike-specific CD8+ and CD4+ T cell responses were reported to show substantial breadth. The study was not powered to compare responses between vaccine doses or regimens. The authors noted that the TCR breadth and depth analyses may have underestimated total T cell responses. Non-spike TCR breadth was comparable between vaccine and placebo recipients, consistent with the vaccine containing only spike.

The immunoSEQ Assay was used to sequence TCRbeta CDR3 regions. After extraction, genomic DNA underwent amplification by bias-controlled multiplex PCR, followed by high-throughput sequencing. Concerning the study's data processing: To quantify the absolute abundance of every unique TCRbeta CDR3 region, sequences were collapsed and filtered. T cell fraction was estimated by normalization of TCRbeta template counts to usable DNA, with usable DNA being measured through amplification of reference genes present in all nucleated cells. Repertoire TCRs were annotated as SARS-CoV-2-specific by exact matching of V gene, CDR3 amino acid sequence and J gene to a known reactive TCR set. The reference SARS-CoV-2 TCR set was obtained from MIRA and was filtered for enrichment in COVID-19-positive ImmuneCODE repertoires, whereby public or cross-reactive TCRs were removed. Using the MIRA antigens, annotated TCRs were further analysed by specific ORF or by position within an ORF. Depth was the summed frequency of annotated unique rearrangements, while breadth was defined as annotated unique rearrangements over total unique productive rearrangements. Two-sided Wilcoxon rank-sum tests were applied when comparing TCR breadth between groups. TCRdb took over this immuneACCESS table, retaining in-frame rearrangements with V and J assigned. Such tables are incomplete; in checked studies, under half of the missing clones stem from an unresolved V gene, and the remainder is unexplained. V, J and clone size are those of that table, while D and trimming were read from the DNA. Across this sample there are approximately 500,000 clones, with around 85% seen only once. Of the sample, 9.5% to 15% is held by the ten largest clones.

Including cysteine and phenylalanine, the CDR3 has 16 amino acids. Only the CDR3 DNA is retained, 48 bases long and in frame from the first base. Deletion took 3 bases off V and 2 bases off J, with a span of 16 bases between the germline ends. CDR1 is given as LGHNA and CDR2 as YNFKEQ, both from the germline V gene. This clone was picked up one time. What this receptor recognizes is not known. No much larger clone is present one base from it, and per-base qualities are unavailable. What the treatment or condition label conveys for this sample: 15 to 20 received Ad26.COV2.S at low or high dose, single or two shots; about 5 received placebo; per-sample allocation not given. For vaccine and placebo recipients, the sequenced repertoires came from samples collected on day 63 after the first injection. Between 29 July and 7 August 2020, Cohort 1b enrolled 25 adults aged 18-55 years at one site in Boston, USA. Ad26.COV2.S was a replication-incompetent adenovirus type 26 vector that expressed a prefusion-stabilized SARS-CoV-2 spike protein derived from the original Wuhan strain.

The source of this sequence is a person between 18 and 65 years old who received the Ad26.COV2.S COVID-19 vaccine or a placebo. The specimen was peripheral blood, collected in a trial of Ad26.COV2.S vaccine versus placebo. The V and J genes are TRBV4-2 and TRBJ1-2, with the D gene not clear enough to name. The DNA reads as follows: TGTGCCAGCAGCCACCCCGATTTAATGTGGAACTATGGCTACACCTTC. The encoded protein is CASSHPDLMWNYGYTF.